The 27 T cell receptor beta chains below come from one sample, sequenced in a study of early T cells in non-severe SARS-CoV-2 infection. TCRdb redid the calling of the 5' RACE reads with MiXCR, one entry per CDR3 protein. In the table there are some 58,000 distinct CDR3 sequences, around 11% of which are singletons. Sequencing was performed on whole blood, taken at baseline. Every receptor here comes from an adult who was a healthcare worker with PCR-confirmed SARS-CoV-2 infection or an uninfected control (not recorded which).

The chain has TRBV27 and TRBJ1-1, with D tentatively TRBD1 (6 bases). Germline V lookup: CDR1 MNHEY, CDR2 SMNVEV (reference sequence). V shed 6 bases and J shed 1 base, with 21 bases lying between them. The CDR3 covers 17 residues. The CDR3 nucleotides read TGTGCCAGCAGAAAATACGAAACGGGGGCAAGGAACACTGAAGCTTTCTTT. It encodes CASRKYETGARNTEAFF.

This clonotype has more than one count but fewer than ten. The CDR3 DNA follows: TGTGCCACCAGGGCCGAAGTGTCCCACAATGAGCAGTTCTTC. This translates into CATRAEVSHNEQFF. V and J are TRBV15 and TRBJ2-1; no definite D call. The germline V and J ends were trimmed by 6 bases and 5 bases, with 14 bases remaining between them. This CDR3 comprises 14 residues. Germline lookup yields CDR1 LNHNV and CDR2 YYDKDF (reference sequence).

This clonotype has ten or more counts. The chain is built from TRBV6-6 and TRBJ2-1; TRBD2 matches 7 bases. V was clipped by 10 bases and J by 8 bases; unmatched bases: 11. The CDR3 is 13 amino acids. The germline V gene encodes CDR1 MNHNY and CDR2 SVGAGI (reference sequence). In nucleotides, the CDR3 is TGTGCCACCTGGCAGCGGGGCTTACATGAGCAGTTCTTC. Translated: CATWQRGLHEQFF.

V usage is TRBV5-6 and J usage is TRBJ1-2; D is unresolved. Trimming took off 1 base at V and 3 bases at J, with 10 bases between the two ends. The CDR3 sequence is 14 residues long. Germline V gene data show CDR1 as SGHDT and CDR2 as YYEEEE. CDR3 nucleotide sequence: TGTGCCAGCAGCTTGAGCCCGATAGACTATGGCTACACCTTC. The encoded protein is CASSLSPIDYGYTF. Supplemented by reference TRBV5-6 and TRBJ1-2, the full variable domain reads DAGVTQSPTHLIKTRGQQVTLRCSPKSGHDTVSWYQQALGQGPQFIFQYYEEEERQRGNFPDRFSGHQFPNYSSELNVNALLLGDSALYLCASSLSPIDYGYTFGSGTRLTVV.

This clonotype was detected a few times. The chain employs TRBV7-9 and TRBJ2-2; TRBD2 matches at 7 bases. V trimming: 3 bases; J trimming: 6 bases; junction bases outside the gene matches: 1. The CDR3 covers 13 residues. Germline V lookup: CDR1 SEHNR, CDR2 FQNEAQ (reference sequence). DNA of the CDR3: TGTGCCAGCAGCTTGAGCGGGGCCGGGGAGCTGTTTTTT. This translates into CASSLSGAGELFF.

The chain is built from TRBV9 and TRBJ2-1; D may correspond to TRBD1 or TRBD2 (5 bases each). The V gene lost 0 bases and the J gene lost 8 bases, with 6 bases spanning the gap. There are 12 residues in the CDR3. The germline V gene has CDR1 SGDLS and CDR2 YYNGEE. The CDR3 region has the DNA TGTGCCAGCAGCGTAGAGGGACATGAGCAGTTCTTC. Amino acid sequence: CASSVEGHEQFF.

The CDR3 DNA reads as TGTGCCAGCCACTCCTCCGGGCTGCCTAACACCGGGGAGCTGTTTTTT. As protein: CASHSSGLPNTGELFF. The chain links TRBV7-2 to TRBJ2-2, with D hard to call. V gave up 8 bases and J gave up 2 bases, with 18 bases separating them. The germline gives CDR1 SGHTA, CDR2 FQGNSA. CDR3 length: 16 amino acids.

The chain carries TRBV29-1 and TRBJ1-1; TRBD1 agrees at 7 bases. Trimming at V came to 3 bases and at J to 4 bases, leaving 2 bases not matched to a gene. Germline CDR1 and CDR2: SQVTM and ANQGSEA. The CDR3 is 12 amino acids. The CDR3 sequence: CSVDRGTTEAFF. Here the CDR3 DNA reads TGCAGCGTTGACAGGGGGACCACTGAAGCTTTCTTT.

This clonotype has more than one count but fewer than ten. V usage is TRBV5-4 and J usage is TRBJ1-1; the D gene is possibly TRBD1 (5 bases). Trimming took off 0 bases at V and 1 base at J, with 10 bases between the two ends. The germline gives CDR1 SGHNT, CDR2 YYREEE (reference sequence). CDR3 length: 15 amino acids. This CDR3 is CASSLAWGRNTEAFF. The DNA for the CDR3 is TGTGCCAGCAGCTTGGCATGGGGCAGGAACACTGAAGCTTTCTTT.

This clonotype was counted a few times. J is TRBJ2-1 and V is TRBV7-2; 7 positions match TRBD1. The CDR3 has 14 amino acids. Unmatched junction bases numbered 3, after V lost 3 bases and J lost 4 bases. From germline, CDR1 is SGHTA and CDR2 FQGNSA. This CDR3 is CASSLGTEYNEQFF. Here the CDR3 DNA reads TGTGCCAGCAGCTTGGGGACAGAATACAATGAGCAGTTCTTC.

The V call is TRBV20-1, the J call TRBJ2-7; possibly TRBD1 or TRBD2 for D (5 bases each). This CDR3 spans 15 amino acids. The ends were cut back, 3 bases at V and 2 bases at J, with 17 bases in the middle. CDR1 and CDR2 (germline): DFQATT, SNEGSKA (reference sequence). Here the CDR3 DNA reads TGCAGTGCTAGCGGGGCCAAGACCTTCGCCTACGAGCAGTACTTC. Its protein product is CSASGAKTFAYEQYF.

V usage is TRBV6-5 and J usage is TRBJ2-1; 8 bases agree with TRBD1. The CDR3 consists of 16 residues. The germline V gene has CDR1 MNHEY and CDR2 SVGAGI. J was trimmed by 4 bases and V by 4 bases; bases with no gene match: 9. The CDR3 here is CASSSTGTGRYNEQFF. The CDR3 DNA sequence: TGTGCCAGCAGTTCCACCGGGACAGGTAGATACAATGAGCAGTTCTTC.

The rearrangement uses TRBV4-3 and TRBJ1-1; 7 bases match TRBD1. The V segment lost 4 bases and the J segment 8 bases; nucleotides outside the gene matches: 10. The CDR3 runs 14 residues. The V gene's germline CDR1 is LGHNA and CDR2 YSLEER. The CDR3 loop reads CASSPRGSFTEAFF. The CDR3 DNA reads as TGCGCCAGCAGCCCCAGGGGGAGCTTTACGGAAGCTTTCTTT.

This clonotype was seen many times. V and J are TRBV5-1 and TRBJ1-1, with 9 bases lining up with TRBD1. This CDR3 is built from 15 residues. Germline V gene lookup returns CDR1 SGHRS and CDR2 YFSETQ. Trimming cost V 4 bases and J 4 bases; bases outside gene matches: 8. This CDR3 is CASSVTQGAGTEAFF. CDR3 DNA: TGCGCCAGCAGCGTAACACAGGGGGCCGGCACTGAAGCTTTCTTT.

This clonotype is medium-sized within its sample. In nucleotides, the CDR3 is TGCAGCGCCGCGGGCGAGTATGCAGATGGCTACACCTTC. It yields the protein CSAAGEYADGYTF. The genes are TRBV29-1 and TRBJ1-2, with D hard to call. Germline V gene data show CDR1 as SQVTM and CDR2 as ANQGSEA. The CDR3 covers 13 residues. Trimming left V 7 bases short and J 6 bases short, with 18 bases between.

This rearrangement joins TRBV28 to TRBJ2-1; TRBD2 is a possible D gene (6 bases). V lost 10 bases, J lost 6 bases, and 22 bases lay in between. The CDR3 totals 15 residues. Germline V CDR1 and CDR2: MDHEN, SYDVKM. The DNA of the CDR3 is TGTGCCACCACGAGTACGAATGTGGAGGGCAATGAGCAGTTCTTC. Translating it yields CATTSTNVEGNEQFF.

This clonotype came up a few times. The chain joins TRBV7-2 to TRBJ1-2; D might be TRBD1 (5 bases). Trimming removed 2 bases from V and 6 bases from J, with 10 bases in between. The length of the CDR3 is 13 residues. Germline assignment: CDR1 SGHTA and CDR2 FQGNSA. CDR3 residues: CASSLWGDDGYTF. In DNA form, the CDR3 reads TGTGCCAGCAGCTTATGGGGGGATGATGGCTACACCTTC.

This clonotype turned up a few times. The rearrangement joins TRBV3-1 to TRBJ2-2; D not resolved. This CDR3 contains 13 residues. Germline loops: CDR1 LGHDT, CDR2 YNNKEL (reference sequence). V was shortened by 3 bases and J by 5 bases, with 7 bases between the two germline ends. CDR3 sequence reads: CASSHLGTGELFF. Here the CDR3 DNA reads TGTGCCAGCAGCCATTTGGGAACCGGGGAGCTGTTTTTT.

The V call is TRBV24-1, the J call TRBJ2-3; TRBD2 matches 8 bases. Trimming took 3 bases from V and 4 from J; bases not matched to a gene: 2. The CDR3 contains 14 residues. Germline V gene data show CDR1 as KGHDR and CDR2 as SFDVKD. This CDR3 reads CATSDRGLADTQYF. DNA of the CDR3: TGTGCCACCAGTGATAGGGGACTAGCAGATACGCAGTATTTT.

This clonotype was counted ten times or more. CDR3 residues: CASSGGGLQETQYF. CDR3 nucleotides: TGCGCCAGTAGCGGGGGGGGACTCCAAGAGACCCAGTACTTC. The chain links TRBV10-1 to TRBJ2-5; 11 positions match TRBD2. CDR3 size: 14 residues. J lost 1 base, V lost 9 bases, and 4 bases had no gene match. Germline V gene sequence: CDR1 WNHNN, CDR2 SYGVQD (reference sequence).

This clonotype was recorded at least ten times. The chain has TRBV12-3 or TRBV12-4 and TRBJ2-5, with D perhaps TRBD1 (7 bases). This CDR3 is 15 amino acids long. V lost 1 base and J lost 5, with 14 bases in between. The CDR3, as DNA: TGTGCCAGCAGTTTAGGAGGGCAGGGGGGTGAGACCCAGTACTTC. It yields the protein CASSLGGQGGETQYF.

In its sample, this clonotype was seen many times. CDR3 loop: CASSDGGAGELFF. As DNA, the CDR3 is TGTGCCAGCAGTGACGGAGGGGCCGGGGAGCTGTTTTTT. This sequence joins TRBV6-4 and TRBJ2-2; D possibly corresponds to TRBD2 (6 bases). The CDR3 sequence is 13 residues long. CDR1 is MRHNA, CDR2 SNTAGT, per germline. The ends were cut back, 2 bases at V and 6 bases at J, with 7 bases in the middle.

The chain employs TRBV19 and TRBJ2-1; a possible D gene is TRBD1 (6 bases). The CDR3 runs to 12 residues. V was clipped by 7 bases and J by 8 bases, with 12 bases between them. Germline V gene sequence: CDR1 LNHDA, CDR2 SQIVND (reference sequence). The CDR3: CASMAGAHEQFF. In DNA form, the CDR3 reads TGTGCCAGTATGGCAGGGGCCCATGAGCAGTTCTTC. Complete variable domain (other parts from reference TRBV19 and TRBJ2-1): DGGITQSPKYLFRKEGQNVTLSCEQNLNHDAMYWYRQDPGQGLRLIYYSQIVNDFQKGDIAEGYSVSREKKESFPLTVTSAQKNPTAFYLCASMAGAHEQFFGPGTRLTVL.

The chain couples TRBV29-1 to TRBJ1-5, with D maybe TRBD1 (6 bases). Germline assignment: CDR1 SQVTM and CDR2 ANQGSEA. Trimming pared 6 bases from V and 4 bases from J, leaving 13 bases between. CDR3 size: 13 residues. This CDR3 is CSVQGTVNQPQHF. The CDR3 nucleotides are TGCAGCGTGCAGGGGACGGTTAATCAGCCCCAGCATTTT. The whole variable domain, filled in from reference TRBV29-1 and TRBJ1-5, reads SAVISQKPSRDICQRGTSLTIQCQVDSQVTMMFWYRQQPGQSLTLIATANQGSEATYESGFVIDKFPISRPNLTFSTLTVSNMSPEDSSIYLCSVQGTVNQPQHFGDGTRLSIL.

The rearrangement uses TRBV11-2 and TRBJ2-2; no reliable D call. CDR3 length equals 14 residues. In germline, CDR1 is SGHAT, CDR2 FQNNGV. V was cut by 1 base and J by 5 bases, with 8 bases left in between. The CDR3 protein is CASSLGPGTGELFF. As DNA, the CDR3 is TGTGCCAGCAGCTTAGGACCTGGGACCGGGGAGCTGTTTTTT.

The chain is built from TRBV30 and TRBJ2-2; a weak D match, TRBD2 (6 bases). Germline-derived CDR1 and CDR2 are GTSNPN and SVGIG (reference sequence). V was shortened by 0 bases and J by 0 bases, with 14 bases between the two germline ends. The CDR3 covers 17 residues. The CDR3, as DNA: TGTGCCTGGAGTGTTGGGCTAGCGAGGGCGAACACCGGGGAGCTGTTTTTT. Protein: CAWSVGLARANTGELFF.

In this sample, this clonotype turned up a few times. The CDR3 sequence is CASSLYAGQSNQPQHF. As DNA, the CDR3 is TGTGCCAGCAGCTTATATGCGGGACAGAGTAATCAGCCCCAGCATTTT. This chain connects TRBV7-9 to TRBJ1-5; TRBD1 agrees at 7 bases. The V segment lost 2 bases and the J segment 4 bases; nucleotides outside the gene matches: 8. Germline assignment: CDR1 SEHNR and CDR2 FQNEAQ (reference sequence). The CDR3 extends over 16 amino acids.